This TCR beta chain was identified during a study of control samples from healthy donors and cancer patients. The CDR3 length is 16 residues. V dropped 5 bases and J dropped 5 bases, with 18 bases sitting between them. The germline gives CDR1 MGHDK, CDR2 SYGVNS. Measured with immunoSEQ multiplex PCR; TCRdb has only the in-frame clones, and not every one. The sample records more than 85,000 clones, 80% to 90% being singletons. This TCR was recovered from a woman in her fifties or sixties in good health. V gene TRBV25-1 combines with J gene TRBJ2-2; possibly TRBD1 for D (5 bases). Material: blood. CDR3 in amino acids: CASSRSQGAGTGELFF. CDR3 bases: TGTGCCAGCAGTCGTAGTCAGGGCGCAGGTACCGGGGAGCTGTTTTTT.